The rows below give T cell receptor beta chains drawn from one sample of a study of T cells in Graves' hyperthyroidism and ophthalmopathy. TCRdb reprocessed the multiplex PCR reads with MiXCR, giving one entry per CDR3 protein. The sample has about half a million distinct CDR3 sequences, about a fifth seen once. The sample consisted of blood. The receptors derive from a man younger than 30 with Graves' hyperthyroidism. The CDR3 runs from the conserved cysteine through the conserved F or W. Fields, in order: CDR3 protein, CDR3 DNA, V gene, D gene, J gene, clone size. D genes are given only for firm matches. Where a row states a size, it is once, few, many or the class of an expanded clone; other rows omit it.

CDR3 protein: CASSQGAGAGGTQYF; CDR3 DNA: TGTGCCAGCAGCCAAGGGGCCGGAGCAGGAGGGACCCAGTACTTC; V gene: TRBV3-1; D gene: .; J gene: TRBJ2-5; clone size: .
CDR3 protein: CASSQPRQPEAFF; CDR3 DNA: TGTGCCAGCAGCCAACCGAGACAGCCCGAAGCTTTCTTT; V gene: TRBV28; D gene: .; J gene: TRBJ1-1; clone size: .
CDR3 protein: CASSYSSDRGQWETQYF; CDR3 DNA: TGTGCCAGCAGTTACTCCTCGGACAGGGGGCAATGGGAGACCCAGTACTTC; V gene: TRBV6-5; D gene: TRBD1; J gene: TRBJ2-5; clone size: .
CDR3 protein: CASSYPDVLNQPQHF; CDR3 DNA: TGTGCCAGCAGTTACCCCGATGTTCTCAATCAGCCCCAGCATTTT; V gene: TRBV6-2/TRBV6-3; D gene: .; J gene: TRBJ1-5; clone size: many
CDR3 protein: CASSLTAGRETQYF; CDR3 DNA: TGTGCCAGCAGCCTGACAGCGGGGCGAGAGACCCAGTACTTC; V gene: TRBV28; D gene: TRBD2; J gene: TRBJ2-5; clone size: many
CDR3 protein: CASSFELGQDQYEQYF; CDR3 DNA: TGTGCCAGCAGTTTCGAATTAGGGCAGGACCAGTACGAGCAGTACTTC; V gene: TRBV12-3/TRBV12-4; D gene: .; J gene: TRBJ2-7; clone size: .
CDR3 protein: CAVRGGVAYEQYF; CDR3 DNA: TGTGCCGTTCGGGGGGGTGTAGCGTACGAGCAGTACTTC; V gene: TRBV28; D gene: TRBD2; J gene: TRBJ2-7; clone size: many
CDR3 protein: CASSSRESGSQPQHF; CDR3 DNA: TGTGCCAGCAGCTCCCGGGAATCAGGTAGTCAGCCCCAGCATTTT; V gene: TRBV13; D gene: .; J gene: TRBJ1-5; clone size: many
CDR3 protein: CASRGQGIGDYEQYF; CDR3 DNA: TGTGCCAGCAGAGGACAGGGAATTGGGGACTACGAGCAGTACTTC; V gene: TRBV6-1; D gene: TRBD1; J gene: TRBJ2-7; clone size: many
CDR3 protein: CASTQGGRAFF; CDR3 DNA: TGTGCCAGCACCCAAGGGGGACGAGCTTTCTTT; V gene: TRBV6-5; D gene: .; J gene: TRBJ1-1; clone size: many
CDR3 protein: CASSFDRIQYF; CDR3 DNA: TGTGCCAGCAGCTTTGACAGGATTCAGTACTTC; V gene: TRBV11-1; D gene: .; J gene: TRBJ2-4; clone size: many
CDR3 protein: CASSSDFEAFF; CDR3 DNA: TGTGCCAGCAGTTCCGATTTTGAAGCTTTCTTT; V gene: TRBV27; D gene: .; J gene: TRBJ1-1; clone size: many
CDR3 protein: CASSLDQRQGGHEQYF; CDR3 DNA: TGTGCCAGCAGCTTAGATCAACGACAGGGGGGACACGAGCAGTACTTC; V gene: TRBV11-2; D gene: TRBD1; J gene: TRBJ2-7; clone size: many
CDR3 protein: CASSETRVSYGYTF; CDR3 DNA: TGTGCCAGCAGTGAAACGAGGGTTAGCTATGGCTACACCTTC; V gene: TRBV2; D gene: .; J gene: TRBJ1-2; clone size: many
CDR3 protein: CASSLGRIWGYTF; CDR3 DNA: TGTGCCAGCAGCTTAGGGCGGATATGGGGCTACACCTTC; V gene: TRBV7-9; D gene: .; J gene: TRBJ1-2; clone size: many
CDR3 protein: CASSVVRLNQPQHF; CDR3 DNA: TGTGCCAGCAGTGTGGTTAGGCTGAATCAGCCCCAGCATTTT; V gene: TRBV2; D gene: .; J gene: TRBJ1-5; clone size: many
CDR3 protein: CASTFAPSGGAGEQYF; CDR3 DNA: TGTGCCAGCACCTTTGCTCCTAGCGGGGGGGCGGGCGAGCAGTACTTC; V gene: TRBV6-5; D gene: TRBD2; J gene: TRBJ2-7; clone size: many
CDR3 protein: CASRDSVETQYF; CDR3 DNA: TGTGCCAGTAGGGACAGTGTAGAGACCCAGTACTTC; V gene: TRBV19; D gene: .; J gene: TRBJ2-5; clone size: .
CDR3 protein: CASSQDLRETYEQYF; CDR3 DNA: TGCGCCAGCAGCCAAGATCTCCGGGAGACCTACGAGCAGTACTTC; V gene: TRBV4-1; D gene: .; J gene: TRBJ2-7; clone size: many
CDR3 protein: CASRRLAGDQETQYF; CDR3 DNA: TGTGCCAGTAGACGACTAGCGGGGGATCAAGAGACCCAGTACTTC; V gene: TRBV19; D gene: TRBD2; J gene: TRBJ2-5; clone size: .
CDR3 protein: CASSSPGTGNQPQHF; CDR3 DNA: TGTGCCAGCAGTAGTCCTGGGACAGGGAATCAGCCCCAGCATTTT; V gene: TRBV6-1; D gene: TRBD1; J gene: TRBJ1-5; clone size: many
CDR3 protein: CASSRDVEGHEQYF; CDR3 DNA: TGTGCCAGCAGCAGGGACGTCGAAGGGCACGAGCAGTACTTC; V gene: TRBV5-5; D gene: .; J gene: TRBJ2-7; clone size: many
CDR3 protein: CASGRTEVNYGYTF; CDR3 DNA: TGTGCCAGCGGAAGGACAGAAGTTAACTATGGCTACACCTTC; V gene: TRBV12-3/TRBV12-4; D gene: .; J gene: TRBJ1-2; clone size: .
CDR3 protein: CASRLSGTGLPGYTF; CDR3 DNA: TGTGCCAGCAGGCTCTCCGGGACAGGCCTACCTGGCTACACCTTC; V gene: TRBV27; D gene: TRBD1; J gene: TRBJ1-2; clone size: many
CDR3 protein: CATSRATDLGETQYF; CDR3 DNA: TGTGCCACCAGCAGAGCTACAGACCTAGGGGAGACCCAGTACTTC; V gene: TRBV15; D gene: .; J gene: TRBJ2-5; clone size: many
CDR3 protein: CAISESREVTQYF; CDR3 DNA: TGTGCCATCAGTGAGTCGAGGGAGGTGACCCAGTACTTC; V gene: TRBV10-3; D gene: .; J gene: TRBJ2-5; clone size: many
CDR3 protein: CASSLARESSYEQYF; CDR3 DNA: TGTGCCAGCAGTTTAGCGAGGGAGAGCTCCTACGAGCAGTACTTC; V gene: TRBV28; D gene: .; J gene: TRBJ2-7; clone size: .
CDR3 protein: CASSLFPPELSYPYEQYF; CDR3 DNA: TGCGCCAGCAGCTTGTTCCCCCCGGAACTATCCTACCCCTACGAGCAGTACTTC; V gene: TRBV5-1; D gene: .; J gene: TRBJ2-7; clone size: .
CDR3 protein: CASSATGTTKNIQYF; CDR3 DNA: TGTGCCAGCAGCGCGACCGGGACAACCAAAAACATTCAGTACTTC; V gene: TRBV9; D gene: .; J gene: TRBJ2-4; clone size: many
CDR3 protein: CASSLLTSAYEQYF; CDR3 DNA: TGTGCCAGCAGTTTACTGACTAGCGCTTACGAGCAGTACTTC; V gene: TRBV11-2; D gene: TRBD2; J gene: TRBJ2-7; clone size: many
CDR3 protein: CASSLGGTRFQETQYF; CDR3 DNA: TGCGCCAGCAGCTTAGGCGGGACAAGGTTTCAAGAGACCCAGTACTTC; V gene: TRBV4-1; D gene: .; J gene: TRBJ2-5; clone size: many
CDR3 protein: CASSPARRASTGELFF; CDR3 DNA: TGTGCCAGCTCACCGGCAAGAAGGGCTTCCACCGGGGAGCTGTTTTTT; V gene: TRBV18; D gene: .; J gene: TRBJ2-2; clone size: few
CDR3 protein: CASSGPRTTEAFF; CDR3 DNA: TGTGCCAGCAGCGGACCGAGGACCACTGAAGCTTTCTTT; V gene: TRBV9; D gene: .; J gene: TRBJ1-1; clone size: many
CDR3 protein: CASSLSRSDVGYEQYF; CDR3 DNA: TGTGCCAGCAGTTTAAGCCGTTCGGACGTTGGGTACGAGCAGTACTTC; V gene: TRBV12-3/TRBV12-4; D gene: .; J gene: TRBJ2-7; clone size: .
CDR3 protein: CTSGTGLYEQYF; CDR3 DNA: TGTACTAGCGGGACAGGGTTGTACGAGCAGTACTTC; V gene: TRBV11-2; D gene: .; J gene: TRBJ2-7; clone size: .
CDR3 protein: CSARVTSPEQYF; CDR3 DNA: TGCAGTGCTAGAGTGACTTCCCCCGAGCAGTACTTC; V gene: TRBV20-1; D gene: .; J gene: TRBJ2-7; clone size: few
CDR3 protein: CATKGQGVHEQYF; CDR3 DNA: TGTGCCACCAAGGGACAGGGGGTCCACGAGCAGTACTTC; V gene: TRBV10-3; D gene: TRBD1; J gene: TRBJ2-7; clone size: many
CDR3 protein: CASSTNGLPSETQYF; CDR3 DNA: TGTGCCAGCAGCACCAATGGACTACCCTCGGAGACCCAGTACTTC; V gene: TRBV7-3; D gene: .; J gene: TRBJ2-5; clone size: many
CDR3 protein: CASSLESENIQYF; CDR3 DNA: TGTGCCAGCAGTTTGGAGTCGGAAAACATTCAGTACTTC; V gene: TRBV28; D gene: .; J gene: TRBJ2-4; clone size: many
CDR3 protein: CACGWTSNTGELFF; CDR3 DNA: TGTGCCTGCGGATGGACTAGCAACACCGGGGAGCTGTTTTTT; V gene: TRBV30; D gene: TRBD2; J gene: TRBJ2-2; clone size: many
CDR3 protein: CATSDSGTGGSGANVLTF; CDR3 DNA: TGTGCCACCAGTGATTCCGGGACAGGGGGCTCTGGGGCCAACGTCCTGACTTTC; V gene: TRBV24-1; D gene: TRBD1; J gene: TRBJ2-6; clone size: .
CDR3 protein: CASSYTDTRYF; CDR3 DNA: TGTGCCAGCAGTTACACAGATACGCGGTATTTT; V gene: TRBV28; D gene: .; J gene: TRBJ2-3; clone size: .
CDR3 protein: CASSLAGWYQETQYF; CDR3 DNA: TGTGCCAGCAGCCTAGCGGGGTGGTACCAAGAGACCCAGTACTTC; V gene: TRBV7-2; D gene: TRBD2; J gene: TRBJ2-5; clone size: many
CDR3 protein: CASTPGRSPLHF; CDR3 DNA: TGTGCCTCGACGCCCGGGAGGTCACCCCTCCACTTT; V gene: TRBV30; D gene: .; J gene: TRBJ1-6; clone size: .
CDR3 protein: CASSQRSRGRETQYF; CDR3 DNA: TGTGCCAGCAGTCAGCGAAGCCGGGGAAGAGAGACCCAGTACTTC; V gene: TRBV28; D gene: .; J gene: TRBJ2-5; clone size: many
CDR3 protein: CASSLSSEGNSPLHF; CDR3 DNA: TGTGCCAGCAGTTTATCATCCGAGGGGAATTCACCCCTCCACTTT; V gene: TRBV12-3/TRBV12-4; D gene: .; J gene: TRBJ1-6; clone size: .
CDR3 protein: CASSQDRVTNLNTEAFF; CDR3 DNA: TGTGCCAGCAGCCAAGACCGGGTCACCAACCTGAACACTGAAGCTTTCTTT; V gene: TRBV14; D gene: .; J gene: TRBJ1-1; clone size: few
CDR3 protein: CSATGENTGELFF; CDR3 DNA: TGCAGTGCTACCGGGGAGAACACCGGGGAGCTGTTTTTT; V gene: TRBV20-1; D gene: .; J gene: TRBJ2-2; clone size: few
CDR3 protein: CASSSPTQELTEAFF; CDR3 DNA: TGTGCCAGCAGCTCCCCGACTCAGGAACTGACTGAAGCTTTCTTT; V gene: TRBV5-6; D gene: .; J gene: TRBJ1-1; clone size: .
CDR3 protein: CASSLADPQETQYF; CDR3 DNA: TGTGCCAGCAGTTTAGCGGACCCCCAAGAGACCCAGTACTTC; V gene: TRBV12-3/TRBV12-4; D gene: .; J gene: TRBJ2-5; clone size: many
CDR3 protein: CASSRGQGLNTEAFF; CDR3 DNA: TGTGCCAGCAGTCGGGGACAGGGACTTAACACTGAAGCTTTCTTT; V gene: TRBV6-1; D gene: TRBD1; J gene: TRBJ1-1; clone size: many
CDR3 protein: CAWSGQGMSAFF; CDR3 DNA: TGTGCCTGGAGTGGCCAGGGGATGTCAGCTTTCTTT; V gene: TRBV30; D gene: .; J gene: TRBJ1-1; clone size: many
CDR3 protein: CATGGTRDQKLFF; CDR3 DNA: TGTGCCACCGGGGGGACACGGGATCAAAAACTGTTTTTT; V gene: TRBV6-1; D gene: .; J gene: TRBJ1-4; clone size: many
CDR3 protein: CASSPRGSPGYTF; CDR3 DNA: TGCGCCAGCAGCCCTCGGGGCTCGCCTGGCTACACCTTC; V gene: TRBV4-1; D gene: .; J gene: TRBJ1-2; clone size: .
CDR3 protein: CASSLVWGPQHF; CDR3 DNA: TGTGCCAGCAGTTTGGTATGGGGGCCCCAGCATTTT; V gene: TRBV27; D gene: .; J gene: TRBJ1-5; clone size: many
CDR3 protein: CASTPDRAVYGYTF; CDR3 DNA: TGTGCCAGCACACCGGACAGGGCCGTTTATGGCTACACCTTC; V gene: TRBV6-1; D gene: TRBD1; J gene: TRBJ1-2; clone size: many
CDR3 protein: CASSPGGGGNIQYF; CDR3 DNA: TGTGCCAGCAGCCCGGGGGGGGGCGGAAACATTCAGTACTTC; V gene: TRBV25-1; D gene: TRBD2; J gene: TRBJ2-4; clone size: few
CDR3 protein: CASSGTSGGETQYF; CDR3 DNA: TGTGCCAGCAGCGGGACTAGCGGGGGGGAGACCCAGTACTTC; V gene: TRBV12-3/TRBV12-4; D gene: TRBD2; J gene: TRBJ2-5; clone size: many
CDR3 protein: CASSLGGFDGYTF; CDR3 DNA: TGTGCCAGCAGCCTAGGGGGCTTCGATGGCTACACCTTC; V gene: TRBV11-2; D gene: TRBD1; J gene: TRBJ1-2; clone size: many
CDR3 protein: CASSLQGWQYF; CDR3 DNA: TGTGCCAGCAGTTTACAGGGTTGGCAGTACTTC; V gene: TRBV28; D gene: .; J gene: TRBJ2-7; clone size: many